By sample share, the clone carrying this TCR beta chain is large. Its antigen remains unknown. The repertoire was sequenced with immunoSEQ multiplex PCR; TCRdb's copy has only in-frame clones and lacks some. This sample has 3,500 to 5,000 clones; around 20% occur once, and the top ten carry around 20%. The sample is drawn from a study of T cell clonotyping in hematopoietic cell transplantation. Recipient blood drawn about 28 days pretransplant and days 30, 100, 180 after. Looked up from germline, CDR1 is LNHDA and CDR2 is SQIVND (reference sequence). The CDR3 spans 12 residues. V was cut by 1 base and J by 6 bases, with 4 bases left in between. Findings and limits, study-wide: Broader posttransplant TCR repertoire diversity was predicted by graft donor and pretransplant recipient Inverse Simpson Index values. After transplant, recipient diversity fell while pathologically expanded clonotypes grew through day 180. At the given depth, recipient repertoires were over 97% de novo clonotypes.

J is TRBJ1-5 and V is TRBV19; D ambiguous. The sequence was collected from a male patient aged 50 to 59 who had an allogeneic stem cell transplant from a related donor, so the T cells may come from the graft donor. Some clones in this sample may be carry-over from other donors' samples. The sample in question was peripheral blood mononuclear cells, obtained 30 days after allogeneic stem cell transplant. CDR3 sequence reads: CASSIGIQPQHF. Here the CDR3 DNA reads TGTGCCAGTAGTATAGGGATTCAGCCCCAGCATTTT.